This T cell receptor (beta chain) was sequenced for a study of control samples from healthy donors and cancer patients. The table lists this clone with a count of one. Germline assignment: CDR1 WNHNN and CDR2 SYGVQD (reference sequence). With V trimmed by 5 bases and J by 4 bases, 10 bases remained unmatched. CDR3 length equals 16 residues. Clones were read by immunoSEQ multiplex PCR, and TCRdb kept only the in-frame ones, dropping some. The sample lists more than 100,000 clones, 70% to 90% occurring once. Sequenced sample: blood. The V call is TRBV10-1, the J call TRBJ1-5; TRBD1 agrees at 8 bases. The receptor comes from a man between 35 and 55 years old in good health. CDR3 in DNA: TGCGCCAGCAGTAAGCCCCGGGACAGGCAGAATCAGCCCCAGCATTTT. Translating gives CASSKPRDRQNQPQHF.